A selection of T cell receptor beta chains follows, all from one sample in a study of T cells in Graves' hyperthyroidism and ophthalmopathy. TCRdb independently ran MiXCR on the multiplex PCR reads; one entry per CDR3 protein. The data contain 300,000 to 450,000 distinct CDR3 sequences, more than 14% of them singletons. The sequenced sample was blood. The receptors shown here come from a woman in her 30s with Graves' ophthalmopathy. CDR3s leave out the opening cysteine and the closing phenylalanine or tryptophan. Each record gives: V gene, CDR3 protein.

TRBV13 ASSPQQGIPYGEQY
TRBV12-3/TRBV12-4 ASSLDGNYGYT
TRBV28 ASSSPQFYNLKNTEAF
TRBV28 ASSLWGQGRVSEAF
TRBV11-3 ASSDPGQSTDTQY
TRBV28 ASSAPPGQGSFGYT
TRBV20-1 SARTPTGGYT
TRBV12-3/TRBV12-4 ASSLPWGQGHTEAF
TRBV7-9 ASTVGAATNEKLF
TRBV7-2 ASSPLAGTLF
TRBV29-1 SVPDRGGQETQY
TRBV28 ASSLSPIGGRGPFSNYGYT
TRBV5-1 ASSLAGLTEAS
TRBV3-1 ASSPVGRETQY
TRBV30 AWSVGTGESNEQF
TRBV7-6 ASSLQMMGQNTEAF
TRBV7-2 ASSLWAGTYEQY
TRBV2 ARGTGSQTQY
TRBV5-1 ASSTGLAEETQY
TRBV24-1 ASPWRESYNEQF
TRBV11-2 ASSTPGTGSSAQY
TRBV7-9 ASSIPGQNSPLH
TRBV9 ASSVGRGQETQY
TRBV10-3 AIGSWSSGNTIY
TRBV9 ASSAGTQGSYEQY
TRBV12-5 ASGLGRSTGELF
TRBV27 ASSLWGDKDTQY
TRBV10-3 AISDGTASGNTIY
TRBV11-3 ASSRRGTGWNSPLH
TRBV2 ASTRQGLTNEQY
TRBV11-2 ASSLDSGSYNEQF
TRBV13 ASSLGSPYSYNSPLH
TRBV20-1 SARTGGYGYT
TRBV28 ASSTPPEKLF
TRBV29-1 SGLSGTEAF
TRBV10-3 AILTGEQDGYT
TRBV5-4 ASSWGQEQITEAF
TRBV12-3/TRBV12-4 ASSAGTSGSTDTQY
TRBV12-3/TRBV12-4 ASSLGGGGGWVDEQF
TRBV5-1 ASSSGPAGTQY
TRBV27 ASSLSHGGYEQY
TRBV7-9 ASSLLGGDEQY
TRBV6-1 ASSGTENTEAF
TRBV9 ASSANQGQGADTQY
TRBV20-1 SARVAGLPGELF
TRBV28 ASSSQEVDLGQPQH
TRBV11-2 ASSLIGGRNEQF
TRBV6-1 ASRILSGTSGLYNEQF
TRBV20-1 SANRPEGPETQY